A selection of T cell receptor beta chains follows, all from one sample in a study of T cells in Graves' hyperthyroidism and ophthalmopathy. TCRdb re-derived calls from the multiplex PCR reads in MiXCR, one entry per CDR3 protein. The data contain roughly 360,000 distinct CDR3 sequences, about 14% of them singletons. The sequenced material came from blood. The receptor source for this set is a man aged 25-45 years with Graves' hyperthyroidism that later progressed to Graves' ophthalmopathy. Both conserved end residues are part of each CDR3. A D gene is named only where the DNA matches it firmly. A row's size may be missing; if present it is once, few, many or a size class.

V gene: TRBV24-1; D gene: NA; clone size: few; J gene: TRBJ1-4; CDR3 DNA: TGTGCCACCAGTGAGGGGAATGAAAAACTGTTTTTT; CDR3 protein: CATSEGNEKLFF
V gene: TRBV6-1; D gene: NA; clone size: many; J gene: TRBJ2-1; CDR3 DNA: TGTGCCAGCAGTGAAAGAGAGGGACGGTGGGCATTGTACAATGAGCAGTTCTTC; CDR3 protein: CASSEREGRWALYNEQFF
V gene: TRBV15; D gene: NA; clone size: NA; J gene: TRBJ1-5; CDR3 DNA: TGTGCCACCAGCAGAGATAGGGATAGCAATCAGCCCCAGCATTTT; CDR3 protein: CATSRDRDSNQPQHF
V gene: TRBV3-1; D gene: TRBD2; clone size: many; J gene: TRBJ2-1; CDR3 DNA: TGTGCCAGCAGCCCAGGCCGCGGACTAGCGGGGATCGTTGAGCAGTTCTTC; CDR3 protein: CASSPGRGLAGIVEQFF
V gene: TRBV7-7; D gene: TRBD1; clone size: few; J gene: TRBJ1-1; CDR3 DNA: TGTGCTAGCAGCTCCTACCCGACAGGGCTGGGTGACACTGAAGCTTTCTTT; CDR3 protein: CASSSYPTGLGDTEAFF
V gene: TRBV5-8; D gene: NA; clone size: NA; J gene: TRBJ1-4; CDR3 DNA: TGTGCCAGCAGCCAAACCGGGACGGGGAATGAAAAACTGTTTTTT; CDR3 protein: CASSQTGTGNEKLFF
V gene: TRBV11-3; D gene: TRBD2; clone size: many; J gene: TRBJ2-5; CDR3 DNA: TGTGCCAGCAGCCCCGGGGGGGGCCACCTAACAGGAGAGACCCAGTACTTC; CDR3 protein: CASSPGGGHLTGETQYF
V gene: TRBV7-3; D gene: TRBD2; clone size: many; J gene: TRBJ2-1; CDR3 DNA: TGTGCCAGCAGCTTAACGACTCTAGCGGGGGTTAATGAGCAGTTCTTC; CDR3 protein: CASSLTTLAGVNEQFF
V gene: TRBV5-1; D gene: NA; clone size: few; J gene: TRBJ2-5; CDR3 DNA: TGCGCCAGCAGCCACGGTATCAGTTGGGGGTACCAAGAGACCCAGTACTTC; CDR3 protein: CASSHGISWGYQETQYF
V gene: TRBV19; D gene: TRBD1; clone size: NA; J gene: TRBJ2-2; CDR3 DNA: TGTGCCAGTAGCGGGACAGGGGAAACCGGGGAGCTGTTTTTT; CDR3 protein: CASSGTGETGELFF
V gene: TRBV4-1; D gene: NA; clone size: NA; J gene: TRBJ1-1; CDR3 DNA: TGCGCCAGCAGCCAAGAGGGATTTAGGGTTGTGGCTGAAGCTTTCTTT; CDR3 protein: CASSQEGFRVVAEAFF
V gene: TRBV6-1; D gene: NA; clone size: many; J gene: TRBJ1-2; CDR3 DNA: TGTGCCAGCAGTTTGGCAGGCTCCTATGGCTACACCTTC; CDR3 protein: CASSLAGSYGYTF
V gene: TRBV29-1; D gene: NA; clone size: many; J gene: TRBJ1-5; CDR3 DNA: TGCAGCGTCGTGGACAGCTACAATCAGCCCCAGCATTTT; CDR3 protein: CSVVDSYNQPQHF
V gene: TRBV7-3; D gene: TRBD1; clone size: NA; J gene: TRBJ2-1; CDR3 DNA: TGTGCCAGCAGCTTACACCGGGACAGGGAAGGCAATGAGCAGTTCTTC; CDR3 protein: CASSLHRDREGNEQFF
V gene: TRBV28; D gene: NA; clone size: many; J gene: TRBJ2-7; CDR3 DNA: TGTGCCAGCAGTAGTGGAGTAGGGGCCTACGAGCAGTACTTC; CDR3 protein: CASSSGVGAYEQYF
V gene: TRBV30; D gene: TRBD1; clone size: few; J gene: TRBJ2-5; CDR3 DNA: TGTGCCTGGAGCCATTGGACAGGGGGGAGCGTAGGAGAGACCCAGTACTTC; CDR3 protein: CAWSHWTGGSVGETQYF
V gene: TRBV20-1; D gene: NA; clone size: NA; J gene: TRBJ2-1; CDR3 DNA: TGCAGTGCTAGAGTATTGCCATCTAGCGAGAGGAGGGCTAGCTCCTACAATGAGCAGTTCTTC; CDR3 protein: CSARVLPSSERRASSYNEQFF